The 29 T cell receptor beta chains in this list originate from one sample, sequenced in a study of Ad26.COV2.S vaccination and SARS-CoV-2 variants. The treatment denotes: around 19 received Ad26.COV2.S at low or high dose, single or two shots; about 5 received placebo; per-sample allocation not given. Material that was analyzed had been drawn on day 63 after the first vaccine or placebo injection. Assay: immunoSEQ multiplex PCR; the TCRdb copy retains only in-frame clones and omits some. The data hold about 460,000 clones, with around 89% observed a single time. Sequencing used peripheral blood, obtained in a trial of Ad26.COV2.S vaccine versus placebo. These receptor sequences come from a person between 18 and 65 years old who received the Ad26.COV2.S COVID-19 vaccine or a placebo.

CDR3 sequence: CAWSVFPVGTEAFF. The DNA for the CDR3 is TGTGCCTGGAGTGTCTTTCCGGTGGGGACTGAAGCTTTCTTT. The chain employs TRBV30 and TRBJ1-1; D is ambiguous. This CDR3 region has 14 residues. Germline CDR1 and CDR2: GTSNPN and SVGIG (reference sequence). Trimming took off 0 bases at V and 5 bases at J, with 13 bases between the two ends.

This clone was observed once. The rearrangement uses TRBV18 and TRBJ2-2; TRBD2 is a possible D gene (5 bases). Germline V CDR1 and CDR2: KGHSH, LQKENI. This CDR3 comprises 17 residues. Between the trimmed V and J ends, which lost 2 bases and 3 bases, there was a span of 16 bases. This chain's CDR3 is CASSPFGPAGHTGELFF. CDR3 bases: TGTGCCAGCTCACCATTCGGACCCGCGGGTCACACCGGGGAGCTGTTTTTT.

This clone has more than one count but fewer than ten. Different DNA sequences within this sample yield the same CDR3. The V call is TRBV12-3 or TRBV12-4, the J call TRBJ2-7; D not certain. Trimming took 4 bases from V and 6 from J, leaving 10 bases between them. CDR3 length: 12 amino acids. CDR3 amino acids: CASSSSTGEQYF. As DNA, the CDR3 is TGTGCCAGCAGTTCGTCCACCGGCGAGCAGTACTTC.

V is TRBV27 and J is TRBJ1-2, with D maybe TRBD1 (5 bases). Germline-derived CDR1 and CDR2 are MNHEY and SMNVEV (reference sequence). The CDR3 is 13 amino acids. Trimming removed 5 bases at V and 2 bases at J, with 9 bases between. The CDR3 reads CASSPRQNYGYTF. The CDR3 DNA sequence: TGTGCCAGCAGTCCGCGACAGAACTATGGCTACACCTTC.

The V gene is TRBV19, the J gene TRBJ1-1, with D possibly being TRBD1 (5 bases). Per germline, CDR1 LNHDA and CDR2 SQIVND (reference sequence). The ends were cut back, 7 bases at V and 2 bases at J, with 17 bases in the middle. CDR3 size: 15 residues. The CDR3 DNA reads TGTGCCAGTACCCCTTGGAGGGGAGGAAACACTGAAGCTTTCTTT. Residues: CASTPWRGGNTEAFF.

This rearrangement joins TRBV19 to TRBJ1-5; D is uncertain. V lost 7 bases to trimming and J lost 7 bases, with 11 bases between them. The CDR3 loop spans 12 amino acids. CDR1 and CDR2 (germline): LNHDA, SQIVND (reference sequence). Here the CDR3 reads CASNIQGQPQHF. The CDR3 region has the DNA TGTGCCAGTAACATCCAAGGACAGCCCCAGCATTTT.

The chain links TRBV7-2 to TRBJ1-4, with D hard to call. Germline assignment: CDR1 SGHTA and CDR2 FQGNSA. The V and J ends lost 0 bases and 10 bases respectively, with 6 bases between them. The CDR3 covers 12 residues. The CDR3 DNA reads TGTGCCAGCAGCTTAGCCCCCACAAAACTGTTTTTT. It codes for CASSLAPTKLFF.

V usage is TRBV7-8 and J usage is TRBJ1-6; no reliable D call. CDR3 length: 15 residues. In germline, CDR1 is SGHVS, CDR2 FQNEAQ. With 4 bases removed from V and 7 bases from J, the gap between germline ends came to 14 bases. For the CDR3, the DNA is TGTGCCAGCAGCTCCCAAAGCCAACCCAATTCACCCCTCCACTTT. It is translated as CASSSQSQPNSPLHF.

V and J are TRBV18 and TRBJ2-1, with 7 bases that match TRBD1. Germline lookup yields CDR1 KGHSH and CDR2 LQKENI. The CDR3 loop spans 20 amino acids. Trimming at V came to 3 bases and at J to 7 bases, leaving 24 bases not matched to a gene. The CDR3 protein is CASSPPGALTGAPRTNEQFF. Written as DNA, the CDR3 is TGTGCCAGCTCACCCCCCGGAGCCCTTACAGGGGCCCCACGCACGAATGAGCAGTTCTTC.

The chain carries TRBV27 and TRBJ1-2; D possibly corresponds to TRBD1 (5 bases). This CDR3 region has 14 residues. Trimming took 2 bases from V and 5 from J, leaving 12 bases between them. Per germline, CDR1 MNHEY and CDR2 SMNVEV (reference sequence). The CDR3 region is CASSLAGYGYGYTF. CDR3 coding DNA: TGTGCCAGCAGTTTAGCAGGGTACGGGTATGGCTACACCTTC.

V gene TRBV3-1 (or the pseudogene TRBV3-2) combines with J gene TRBJ2-1, with 10 bases identical to TRBD2. The V and J ends lost 1 base and 13 bases, in that order; junction bases with no gene match: 7. This CDR3 region has 14 residues. Germline CDR1 and CDR2: LGHDT and YNNKEL (reference sequence). The CDR3 bases are TGTGCCAGCAGCCAAGGATGGACTAGCGGCTACCAGTTCTTC. Its translation is CASSQGWTSGYQFF.

The rearrangement uses TRBV7-9 and TRBJ1-1; D is ambiguous. CDR3 size: 14 residues. The germline V and J ends were trimmed by 1 base and 5 bases, with 11 bases remaining between them. The germline gives CDR1 SEHNR, CDR2 FQNEAQ (reference sequence). CDR3 DNA: TGTGCCAGCAGCTTAGTGGTCGGAGGGACTGAAGCTTTCTTT. As protein: CASSLVVGGTEAFF.

J is TRBJ1-2 and V is TRBV5-4; D remains ambiguous. In germline, CDR1 is SGHNT, CDR2 YYREEE (reference sequence). CDR3 length: 13 amino acids. V was pared by 0 bases and J by 7 bases, with 10 bases between. The CDR3 here is CASSLGTGGGYTF. The CDR3 DNA sequence: TGTGCCAGCAGCTTGGGGACGGGCGGTGGCTACACCTTC.

This clone is a singleton in its sample. The gene calls are TRBV6-5 and TRBJ1-2; no firm D call. Trimming shortened V by 7 bases and J by 2 bases, and 5 bases separated the two germline ends. The CDR3 contains 11 residues. In germline, CDR1 is MNHEY, CDR2 SVGAGI. The CDR3, as DNA: TGTGCCAGCATGGAGAACTATGGCTACACCTTC. Translated, it gives CASMENYGYTF.

The chain joins TRBV5-4 to TRBJ2-3; the match to TRBD2 covers 7 bases. Per germline, CDR1 SGHNT and CDR2 YYREEE (reference sequence). The CDR3 runs 15 residues. J lost 4 bases, V lost 2 bases, and 7 bases had no gene match. This CDR3 is CASSLRGSLSDTQYF. CDR3 coding DNA: TGTGCCAGCAGCTTACGCGGGAGTCTGTCAGATACGCAGTATTTT.

V and J are TRBV15 and TRBJ2-1; no clear D gene. CDR1 is LNHNV and CDR2 is YYDKDF in the germline V gene (reference sequence). The V end lost 0 bases, the J end lost 10 bases, and 13 bases lay between the germline ends. The CDR3 is made up of 14 amino acids. The CDR3 coding sequence is TGTGCCACCAGCAGAGATCTCTGGAAAGGGGAGCAGTTCTTC. Protein sequence: CATSRDLWKGEQFF.

This clone was picked up a small number of times. The chain recombines TRBV29-1 with TRBJ1-6; D might be TRBD1 (5 bases). Germline V CDR1 and CDR2: SQVTM, ANQGSEA. This CDR3 has 13 residues. The V end was cut by 4 bases, the J end by 4 bases, with 8 bases between. The DNA of the CDR3 is TGCAGCGTTGGCAGGGAATATAATTCACCCCTCCACTTT. Encoded protein: CSVGREYNSPLHF.

This rearrangement joins TRBV9 to TRBJ1-1, with 7 nucleotides matching TRBD1. V shed 3 bases, J shed 0 bases, and the junction held 5 bases outside the gene matches. The germline V gene has CDR1 SGDLS and CDR2 YYNGEE. This CDR3 is 15 amino acids long. CDR3 loop: CASSARQGLNTEAFF. The CDR3 DNA reads as TGTGCCAGCAGCGCCCGACAGGGACTGAACACTGAAGCTTTCTTT.

The V and J genes are TRBV18 and TRBJ2-1; a weak D match, TRBD2 (5 bases). The CDR3 extends over 17 amino acids. V lost 6 bases and J 0 bases, leaving 18 bases between the germline ends. CDR1 and CDR2 (germline): KGHSH, LQKENI. The CDR3 coding sequence is TGTGCCAGCTCCCCCTTGAGGGCCTTGAGCTCCTACAATGAGCAGTTCTTC. It specifies CASSPLRALSSYNEQFF.

The V and J genes are TRBV7-2 and TRBJ2-7; 7 nucleotides agree with TRBD2. The CDR3 loop spans 14 amino acids. CDR1 and CDR2 (germline): SGHTA, FQGNSA. V lost 0 bases to trimming and J lost 5 bases; unmatched junction nucleotides: 4. CDR3 sequence (DNA): TGTGCCAGCAGCTTAGCGCGGGGGTCCAACGAGCAGTACTTC. Residues: CASSLARGSNEQYF.

The V and J genes are TRBV5-1 and TRBJ2-1; 8 nucleotides line up with TRBD2. CDR3 size: 15 residues. V lost 5 bases and J lost 9; bases outside the gene matches: 13. Germline V gene lookup returns CDR1 SGHRS and CDR2 YFSETQ. The CDR3, as DNA: TGCGCCAGCAGAGAACTCCTCGGGAGGGTTAGTGAGCAGTTCTTC. Translating it yields CASRELLGRVSEQFF. Full variable domain (missing parts from reference TRBV5-1 and TRBJ2-1): KAGVTQTPRYLIKTRGQQVTLSCSPISGHRSVSWYQQTPGQGLQFLFEYFSETQRNKGNFPGRFSGRQFSNSRSEMNVSTLELGDSALYLCASRELLGRVSEQFFGPGTRLTVL.

This clone appeared once. Other DNA sequences in this sample translate to the same CDR3. This chain joins TRBV3-1 (or the pseudogene TRBV3-2) and TRBJ1-1; D is perhaps TRBD1 (5 bases). The CDR3 length is 13 residues. V lost 1 base to trimming and J lost 5 bases, with 8 bases between them. Looked up from germline, CDR1 is LGHDT and CDR2 is YNNKEL (reference sequence). The DNA for the CDR3 is TGTGCCAGCAGCCAAGGCGGGGGGACTGAAGCTTTCTTT. Its translation: CASSQGGGTEAFF.

The rearrangement joins TRBV3-1 (or the pseudogene TRBV3-2) to TRBJ1-3; D is possibly TRBD1 (5 bases). Germline V gives CDR1 LGHDT, CDR2 YNNKEL (reference sequence). Deletions cut 3 bases from V and 0 bases from J, with 9 bases between. This CDR3 is 15 amino acids long. The CDR3: CASSQGTVSGNTIYF. The CDR3 region has the DNA TGTGCCAGCAGCCAGGGGACGGTCTCTGGAAACACCATATATTTT.

J is TRBJ2-3 and V is TRBV5-8, with D maybe TRBD2 (7 bases). The CDR3 loop spans 14 amino acids. V lost 0 bases and J lost 4, with 9 bases in between. In germline, CDR1 is SGHTS, CDR2 YDEGEE. CDR3: CASSLVGGADTQYF. The DNA for the CDR3 is TGTGCCAGCAGCTTGGTAGGGGGGGCAGATACGCAGTATTTT. The full variable domain, rest sourced from reference TRBV5-8 and TRBJ2-3, is EAGVTQSPTHLIKTRGQQATLRCSPISGHTSVYWYQQALGLGLQFLLWYDEGEERNRGNFPPRFSGRQFPNYSSELNVNALELEDSALYLCASSLVGGADTQYFGPGTRLTVL.

This clone has only a few counts. This chain connects TRBV2 to TRBJ1-2; D not resolved. Trimming removed 7 bases from V and 0 bases from J, with 15 bases in between. CDR3 length: 15 amino acids. Germline CDR1 and CDR2: SNHLY and FYNNEI. The CDR3 DNA is TGTGCCAGCACATCTTACTCAGGCCCTAACTATGGCTACACCTTC. This encodes CASTSYSGPNYGYTF.

The chain is built from TRBV28 and TRBJ1-5; the D gene is possibly TRBD1 (5 bases). The V gene's germline CDR1 is MDHEN and CDR2 SYDVKM. This CDR3 is built from 18 residues. V dropped 6 bases and J dropped 4 bases, with 25 bases sitting between them. The CDR3 region is CASSPGTTLPQPNQPQHF. The CDR3, as DNA: TGTGCCAGCAGCCCCGGGACCACGTTACCCCAACCAAATCAGCCCCAGCATTTT. The full variable domain, rest sourced from reference TRBV28 and TRBJ1-5, is DVKVTQSSRYLVKRTGEKVFLECVQDMDHENMFWYRQDPGLGLRLIYFSYDVKMKEKGDIPEGYSVSREKKERFSLILESASTNQTSMYLCASSPGTTLPQPNQPQHFGDGTRLSIL.

The rearrangement joins TRBV7-2 to TRBJ2-7; D unresolved. With 5 bases removed from V and 3 bases from J, the gap between germline ends came to 11 bases. The CDR3 runs 13 residues. Germline V gives CDR1 SGHTA, CDR2 FQGNSA. The CDR3 sequence: CASSPLLSYEQYF. The CDR3 DNA reads as TGTGCCAGCAGCCCCCTCCTCAGCTACGAGCAGTACTTC.

The chain carries TRBV28 and TRBJ1-3; the D is unclear. Trimming cost V 6 bases and J 0 bases, with 30 bases left between them. Germline V gene sequence: CDR1 MDHEN, CDR2 SYDVKM. CDR3 size: 21 residues. CDR3 coding DNA: TGTGCCAGCAGGATACCCCCCTGGCCGAATATGCCACTCAACTCTGGAAACACCATATATTTT. Translated, it gives CASRIPPWPNMPLNSGNTIYF.

The chain is built from TRBV5-8 and TRBJ1-4; tentatively, D is TRBD1 (6 bases). V dropped 4 bases and J dropped 2 bases, with 15 bases sitting between them. The length of the CDR3 is 16 residues. Per the germline V gene, CDR1 is SGHTS and CDR2 is YDEGEE. The CDR3 DNA sequence: TGTGCCAGCAGCCCGGGAGGGGGTTGGACTAATGAAAAACTGTTTTTT. This translates into CASSPGGGWTNEKLFF.